This TCR beta chain came from a study of cytomegalovirus exposure and HLA in healthy donors. Primers for the PCR totalled 60 Vbeta and 13 Jbeta. Only in-frame clones appear in the TCRdb table, and some are missing; sequencing was by immunoSEQ multiplex PCR. The table has about 140,000 clones, approximately 77% seen once; the top ten hold roughly 2%. Trimming removed 1 base from V and 5 bases from J, with 6 bases in between. Germline-derived CDR1 and CDR2 are SGHAT and FQNNGV. The CDR3 runs to 13 residues. The study's findings and limits: Most TCR sequences proved rare, with some public TCRs found in many donors. Differences between HLA loci emerged in a later analysis of TCR association rates, with DRB1 most and HLA-C fewest.

About this clone: Antigen specificity is unknown.

Sequencing was done on a sample of PBMCs. The chain has TRBV11-2 and TRBJ1-5, with D perhaps matching TRBD1 (6 bases). The receptor comes from a man aged 25 to 40 in good health and CMV-seronegative. The CDR3, as DNA: TGTGCCAGCAGCTTAGCAGGGGATCAGCCCCAGCATTTT. Translating it yields CASSLAGDQPQHF.